The present entry profiles one T cell receptor beta chain with its context. The target antigen is unknown. This record comes from a study of cytomegalovirus exposure and HLA in healthy donors. In germline, CDR1 is PRHDT, CDR2 FYEKMQ (reference sequence). The CDR3 extends over 14 amino acids. Between the trimmed V and J ends, which lost 6 bases and 7 bases, there was a span of 16 bases. The PCR was carried out with 60 Vbeta primers and 13 Jbeta primers. Data came from immunoSEQ multiplex PCR; TCRdb stores just in-frame clones and leaves some out. The sample lists 220,000 or so clones; 82% were seen once. Findings and caveats of the study: Most likely, a cluster of highly shared sequence variants arose as a sequencing artifact. Reports described diagnosis of cytomegalovirus status by the classifier as highly specific and sensitive. The authors later found most CMV-associated TCR beta chains appeared HLA-restricted.

The specimen was PBMCs. The receptor comes from a middle-aged woman in good health and CMV-seronegative. The chain links TRBV13 to TRBJ2-1; no clear D. The CDR3 sequence is CASRELVFANEQFF. For the CDR3, the DNA is TGTGCCAGCAGGGAGCTAGTCTTCGCGAATGAGCAGTTCTTC.